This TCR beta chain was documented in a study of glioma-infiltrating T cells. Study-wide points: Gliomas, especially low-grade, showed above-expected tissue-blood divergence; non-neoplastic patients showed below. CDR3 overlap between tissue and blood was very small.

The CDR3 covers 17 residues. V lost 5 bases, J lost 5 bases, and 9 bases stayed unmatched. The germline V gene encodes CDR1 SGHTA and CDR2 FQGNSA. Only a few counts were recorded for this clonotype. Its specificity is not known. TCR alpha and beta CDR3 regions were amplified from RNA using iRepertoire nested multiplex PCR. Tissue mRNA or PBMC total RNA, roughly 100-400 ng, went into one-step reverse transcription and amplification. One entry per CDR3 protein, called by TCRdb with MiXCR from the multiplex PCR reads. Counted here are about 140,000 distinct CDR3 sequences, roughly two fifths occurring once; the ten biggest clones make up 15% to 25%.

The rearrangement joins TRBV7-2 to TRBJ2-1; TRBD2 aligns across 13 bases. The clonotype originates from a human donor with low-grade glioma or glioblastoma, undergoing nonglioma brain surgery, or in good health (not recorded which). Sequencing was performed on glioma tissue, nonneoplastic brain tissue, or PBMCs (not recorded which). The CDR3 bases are TGTGCCAGCAGCCGGAAACCGGGGACTAGCGGGAACAATGAGCAGTTCTTC. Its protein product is CASSRKPGTSGNNEQFF.